Listed below are T cell receptor beta chains from one sample, sequenced in a study of cytomegalovirus exposure and HLA in healthy donors. Data came from immunoSEQ multiplex PCR; TCRdb stores just in-frame clones and leaves some out. The data show 200,000 to 300,000 clones, with around 81% seen just once and 7% to 9% held by the top ten. The sequencing sample was made of PBMCs. These receptors came from a woman in her sixties or seventies in good health and CMV-seropositive. Both conserved end residues are part of each CDR3. The order of the fields is J gene, clone size, V gene, D gene, CDR3 protein, CDR3 DNA. D genes are given only for firm matches. Only part of the rows carry a size: once, few, many, or a class if the clone is expanded.

J: TRBJ2-5; size: once; V: TRBV5-4; D: TRBD1; CDR3: CASSSTGGVQETQYF; DNA: TGTGCCAGCAGCTCCACAGGGGGCGTGCAAGAGACCCAGTACTTC
J: TRBJ2-2; size: once; V: TRBV5-1; D: TRBD2; CDR3: CASSPWGGRNTGELFF; DNA: TGCGCCAGCAGCCCCTGGGGCGGGAGGAACACCGGGGAGCTGTTTTTT
J: TRBJ1-3; size: -; V: TRBV5-6; D: -; CDR3: CASSTGLAPGNTIYF; DNA: TGTGCCAGCAGCACCGGACTGGCGCCGGGAAACACCATATATTTT
J: TRBJ2-1; size: -; V: TRBV4-1; D: -; CDR3: CASSQGMSGSHSYNEQFF; DNA: TGCGCCAGCAGCCAAGGTATGAGCGGCAGCCACTCCTACAATGAGCAGTTCTTC
J: TRBJ2-2; size: -; V: TRBV5-4; D: TRBD2; CDR3: CASSPGLAGNTGELFF; DNA: TGTGCCAGCAGCCCGGGACTAGCGGGTAACACCGGGGAGCTGTTTTTT
J: TRBJ2-7; size: -; V: TRBV5-1; D: -; CDR3: CASSLFAGSAYEQYF; DNA: TGCGCCAGCAGCTTGTTCGCGGGGTCCGCCTACGAGCAGTACTTC
J: TRBJ1-5; size: -; V: TRBV15; D: -; CDR3: CATSRDRSPQHF; DNA: TGTGCCACCAGCAGAGATCGGTCGCCCCAGCATTTT
J: TRBJ2-2; size: few; V: TRBV7-3; D: TRBD1; CDR3: CASSKTPGQGGSGELFF; DNA: TGTGCCAGCAGCAAAACCCCGGGACAGGGGGGTTCCGGGGAGCTGTTTTTT
J: TRBJ1-2; size: -; V: TRBV7-2; D: TRBD1; CDR3: CASSLSSGGASYGYTF; DNA: TGTGCCAGCAGCTTATCGTCAGGGGGCGCCAGCTATGGCTACACCTTC
J: TRBJ2-2; size: -; V: TRBV7-3; D: TRBD1; CDR3: CASSPRQGTGELFF; DNA: TGTGCCAGCAGCCCCCGACAGGGAACCGGGGAGCTGTTTTTT
J: TRBJ2-1; size: -; V: TRBV9; D: TRBD2; CDR3: CASSGRSDGRAAYNEQFF; DNA: TGTGCCAGCAGCGGGAGGAGTGACGGGAGGGCCGCCTACAATGAGCAGTTCTTC
J: TRBJ2-4; size: -; V: TRBV5-1; D: TRBD2; CDR3: CASSQGLAVKNIQYF; DNA: TGCGCCAGCAGTCAGGGACTAGCGGTTAAAAACATTCAGTACTTC
J: TRBJ2-7; size: -; V: TRBV29-1; D: -; CDR3: CSVEDSGRGTEYEQYF; DNA: TGCAGCGTTGAAGATTCGGGTCGGGGAACAGAATACGAGCAGTACTTC
J: TRBJ2-1; size: once; V: TRBV4-1; D: -; CDR3: CASSTRATEGREQFF; DNA: TGCGCCAGCAGCACCCGAGCGACAGAAGGCAGGGAGCAGTTCTTC
J: TRBJ2-5; size: -; V: TRBV5-1; D: TRBD2; CDR3: CASSAAGTSGGRETQYF; DNA: TGCGCCAGCAGCGCGGCCGGGACTAGCGGGGGGCGGGAGACCCAGTACTTC
J: TRBJ2-7; size: -; V: TRBV4-1; D: TRBD1; CDR3: CASSQGGQGRHEQYF; DNA: TGCGCCAGCAGCCAGGGGGGACAGGGTCGCCACGAGCAGTACTTC
J: TRBJ2-7; size: few; V: TRBV2; D: TRBD2; CDR3: CASSDRVAGTYEQYF; DNA: TGTGCCAGCAGTGATCGGGTAGCGGGGACCTACGAGCAGTACTTC
J: TRBJ2-1; size: -; V: TRBV2; D: TRBD2; CDR3: CASSSGTSEPYNEQFF; DNA: TGTGCCAGCAGTTCGGGAACTAGCGAACCATACAATGAGCAGTTCTTC
J: TRBJ1-6; size: -; V: TRBV19; D: TRBD1; CDR3: CASSTGGWTPLHF; DNA: TGTGCCAGCTCGACAGGGGGTTGGACACCCCTCCACTTT
J: TRBJ1-5; size: -; V: TRBV19; D: TRBD1; CDR3: CASSRGEGGQGAPQHF; DNA: TGTGCCAGTAGTCGCGGGGAAGGAGGGCAGGGGGCCCCCCAGCATTTT
J: TRBJ2-6; size: -; V: TRBV27; D: -; CDR3: CASSLGLSGANVLTF; DNA: TGTGCCAGCAGTTTAGGGCTTTCAGGGGCCAACGTCCTGACTTTC
J: TRBJ2-1; size: -; V: TRBV25-1; D: -; CDR3: CASSEPLSPPSYNEQFF; DNA: TGTGCCAGCAGTGAACCCCTCAGTCCCCCCTCCTACAATGAGCAGTTCTTC
J: TRBJ2-7; size: few; V: TRBV18; D: TRBD2; CDR3: CASSPGGEPYEQYF; DNA: TGTGCCAGCTCCCCTGGGGGGGAACCCTACGAGCAGTACTTC
J: TRBJ2-2; size: -; V: TRBV9; D: -; CDR3: CASSFSTGIITGELFF; DNA: TGTGCCAGCAGCTTCTCAACCGGGATCATCACCGGGGAGCTGTTTTTT
J: TRBJ2-7; size: -; V: TRBV14; D: -; CDR3: CASSPGQFYEQYF; DNA: TGTGCCAGCAGCCCCGGACAGTTCTACGAGCAGTACTTC
J: TRBJ2-1; size: -; V: TRBV7-9; D: -; CDR3: CASSPKDRPRSYNEQFF; DNA: TGTGCCAGCAGCCCCAAGGACAGACCACGCTCCTACAATGAGCAGTTCTTC
J: TRBJ1-3; size: -; V: TRBV7-9; D: -; CDR3: CASSEAGVLGNTIYF; DNA: TGTGCCAGCAGCGAAGCGGGGGTGCTGGGAAACACCATATATTTT
J: TRBJ1-4; size: -; V: TRBV2; D: TRBD1; CDR3: CASIGQVNEKLFF; DNA: TGTGCCAGCATAGGACAGGTTAATGAAAAACTGTTTTTT
J: TRBJ2-7; size: -; V: TRBV7-2; D: TRBD2; CDR3: CASSLVGWAGGTYEQYF; DNA: TGTGCCAGCAGCTTAGTAGGCTGGGCGGGGGGTACCTACGAGCAGTACTTC
J: TRBJ2-7; size: few; V: TRBV9; D: -; CDR3: CASSAAGTSLSEQYF; DNA: TGTGCCAGCAGCGCGGCCGGGACATCGTTAAGTGAGCAGTACTTC
J: TRBJ2-1; size: once; V: TRBV7-9; D: -; CDR3: CASSLGSYRVEFYNEQFF; DNA: TGTGCCAGCAGCTTAGGGTCGTACAGGGTTGAGTTTTACAATGAGCAGTTCTTC
J: TRBJ2-7; size: -; V: TRBV28; D: -; CDR3: CASSFSGNSYEQYF; DNA: TGTGCCAGCAGTTTTAGCGGTAACAGCTACGAGCAGTACTTC
J: TRBJ1-1; size: few; V: TRBV7-9; D: -; CDR3: CSSSRGGTEAFF; DNA: TGTTCCAGCAGCCGAGGGGGCACTGAAGCTTTCTTT
J: TRBJ2-7; size: -; V: TRBV19; D: TRBD2; CDR3: CASTGLAGGSYEQYF; DNA: TGTGCCAGTACCGGACTAGCGGGGGGCTCCTACGAGCAGTACTTC
J: TRBJ1-1; size: -; V: TRBV11-3; D: TRBD1; CDR3: CASSLGQGLANTEAFF; DNA: TGTGCCAGCAGCTTAGGACAGGGGCTTGCGAACACTGAAGCTTTCTTT
J: TRBJ1-1; size: -; V: TRBV6-5; D: TRBD1; CDR3: CASSPRQGALGKAFF; DNA: TGTGCCAGCAGTCCTAGACAGGGGGCGCTTGGGAAAGCTTTCTTT
J: TRBJ1-2; size: -; V: TRBV6-6; D: -; CDR3: CASSLDTNYGYTF; DNA: TGTGCCAGCAGCCTCGACACCAACTATGGCTACACCTTC
J: TRBJ2-5; size: -; V: TRBV4-1; D: -; CDR3: CASSQSGVKETQYF; DNA: TGCGCCAGCAGCCAGTCGGGGGTCAAGGAGACCCAGTACTTC
J: TRBJ2-7; size: -; V: TRBV10-2; D: -; CDR3: CASSEAATQRHEQYF; DNA: TGCGCCAGCAGTGAGGCAGCGACTCAACGCCACGAGCAGTACTTC
J: TRBJ2-7; size: -; V: TRBV7-9; D: TRBD2; CDR3: CASSLTPLTSGHYEQYF; DNA: TGTGCCAGCAGCTTGACCCCCTTGACTAGCGGGCATTACGAGCAGTACTTC
J: TRBJ2-7; size: -; V: TRBV6-5; D: TRBD1; CDR3: CASSYSTDRGTYEQYF; DNA: TGTGCCAGCAGTTACTCTACGGACAGGGGGACATACGAGCAGTACTTC
J: TRBJ2-1; size: -; V: TRBV5-1; D: TRBD2; CDR3: CASRREGNEQFF; DNA: TGCGCCAGCCGCAGGGAGGGAAATGAGCAGTTCTTC
J: TRBJ2-1; size: -; V: TRBV5-1; D: TRBD2; CDR3: CASSLVTSGHNEQFF; DNA: TGCGCCAGCAGCTTGGTAACTAGCGGCCACAATGAGCAGTTCTTC
J: TRBJ1-5; size: -; V: TRBV5-1; D: -; CDR3: CASSLTSGSNQPQHF; DNA: TGCGCCAGCAGCCTCACTTCGGGAAGCAATCAGCCCCAGCATTTT
J: TRBJ2-7; size: -; V: TRBV4-1; D: -; CDR3: CASSAGRDNQYEQYF; DNA: TGCGCCAGCAGTGCAGGCCGGGATAACCAGTACGAGCAGTACTTC
J: TRBJ1-1; size: few; V: TRBV6-5; D: -; CDR3: CASSQSGRAFF; DNA: TGTGCCAGCAGTCAATCAGGGAGGGCTTTCTTT
J: TRBJ2-7; size: -; V: TRBV7-9; D: -; CDR3: CASRESGSYEQYF; DNA: TGTGCCAGCAGGGAGAGTGGGAGCTACGAGCAGTACTTC
J: TRBJ2-3; size: -; V: TRBV9; D: TRBD1; CDR3: CASSVTGVEADTQYF; DNA: TGTGCCAGCAGCGTGACAGGGGTTGAGGCAGATACGCAGTATTTT
J: TRBJ2-4; size: few; V: TRBV28; D: -; CDR3: CASSASSQGLKNIQYF; DNA: TGTGCCAGCAGTGCTTCGAGTCAGGGCCTCAAAAACATTCAGTACTTC
J: TRBJ1-2; size: -; V: TRBV2; D: -; CDR3: CASTLGSAGGYTF; DNA: TGTGCCAGCACCCTAGGATCTGCTGGTGGCTACACCTTC
J: TRBJ1-1; size: -; V: TRBV19; D: TRBD1; CDR3: CASSKGQGRAEAFF; DNA: TGTGCCAGTAGCAAGGGACAGGGAAGGGCTGAAGCTTTCTTT